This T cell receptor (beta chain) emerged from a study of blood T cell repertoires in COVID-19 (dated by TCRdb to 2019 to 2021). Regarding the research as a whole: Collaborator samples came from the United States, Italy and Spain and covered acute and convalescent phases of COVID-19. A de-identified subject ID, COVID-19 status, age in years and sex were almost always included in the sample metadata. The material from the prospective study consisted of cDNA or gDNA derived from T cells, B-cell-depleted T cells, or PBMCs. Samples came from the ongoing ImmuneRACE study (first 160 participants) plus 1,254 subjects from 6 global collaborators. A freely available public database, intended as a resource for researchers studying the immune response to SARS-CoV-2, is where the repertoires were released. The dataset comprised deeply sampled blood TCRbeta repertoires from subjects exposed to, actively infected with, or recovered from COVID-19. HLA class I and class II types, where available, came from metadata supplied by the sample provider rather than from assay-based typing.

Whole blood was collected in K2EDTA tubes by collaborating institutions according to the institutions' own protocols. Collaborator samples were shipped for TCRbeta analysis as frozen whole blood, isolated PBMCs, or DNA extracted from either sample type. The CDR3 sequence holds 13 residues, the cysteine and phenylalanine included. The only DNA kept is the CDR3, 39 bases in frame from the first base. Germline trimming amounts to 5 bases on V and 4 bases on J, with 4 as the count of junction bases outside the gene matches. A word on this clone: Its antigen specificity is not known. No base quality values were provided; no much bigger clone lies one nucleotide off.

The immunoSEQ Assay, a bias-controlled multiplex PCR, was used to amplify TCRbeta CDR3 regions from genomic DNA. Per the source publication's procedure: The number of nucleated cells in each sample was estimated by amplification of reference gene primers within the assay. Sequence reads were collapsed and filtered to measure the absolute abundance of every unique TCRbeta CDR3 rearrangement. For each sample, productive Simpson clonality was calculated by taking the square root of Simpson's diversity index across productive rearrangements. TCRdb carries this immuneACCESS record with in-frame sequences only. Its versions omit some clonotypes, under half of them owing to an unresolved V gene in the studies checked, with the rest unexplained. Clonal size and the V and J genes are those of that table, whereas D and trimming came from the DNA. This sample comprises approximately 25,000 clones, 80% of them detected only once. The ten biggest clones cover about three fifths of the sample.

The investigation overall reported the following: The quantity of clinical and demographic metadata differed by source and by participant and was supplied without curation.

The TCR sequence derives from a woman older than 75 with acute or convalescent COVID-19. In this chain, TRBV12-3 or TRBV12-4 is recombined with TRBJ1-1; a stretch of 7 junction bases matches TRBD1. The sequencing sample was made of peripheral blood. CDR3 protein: CASSRQGGTEAFF. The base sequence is TGTGCCAGCAGTAGACAGGGCGGCACTGAAGCTTTCTTT.